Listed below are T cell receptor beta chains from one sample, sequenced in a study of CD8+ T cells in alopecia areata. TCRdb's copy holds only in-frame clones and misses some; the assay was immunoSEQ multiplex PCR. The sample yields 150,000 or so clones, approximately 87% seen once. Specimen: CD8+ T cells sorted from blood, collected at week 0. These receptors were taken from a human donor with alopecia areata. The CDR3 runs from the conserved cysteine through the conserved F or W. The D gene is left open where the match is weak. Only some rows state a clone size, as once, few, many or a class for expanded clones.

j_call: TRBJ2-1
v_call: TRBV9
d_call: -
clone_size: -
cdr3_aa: CASSGRRNEQFF
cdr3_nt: TGTGCCAGCAGCGGCCGTCGGAATGAGCAGTTCTTC

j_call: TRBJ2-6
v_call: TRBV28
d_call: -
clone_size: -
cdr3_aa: CASSLQTLDGGANVLTF
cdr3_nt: TGTGCCAGCAGCCTACAGACACTCGATGGTGGGGCCAACGTCCTGACTTTC

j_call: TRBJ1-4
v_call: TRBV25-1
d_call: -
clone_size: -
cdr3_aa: CASSFWNEKLFF
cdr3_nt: TGTGCCAGCAGTTTCTGGAATGAAAAACTGTTTTTT

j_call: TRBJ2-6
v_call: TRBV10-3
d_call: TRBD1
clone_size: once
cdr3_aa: CAISEESGGQGDSGANVLTF
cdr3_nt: TGTGCCATCAGTGAGGAATCCGGTGGACAGGGGGATTCTGGGGCCAACGTCCTGACTTTC

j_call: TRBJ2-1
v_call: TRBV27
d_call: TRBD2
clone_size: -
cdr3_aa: CASNGLAGYNEQFF
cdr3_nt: TGTGCCAGCAACGGACTAGCGGGATACAATGAGCAGTTCTTC

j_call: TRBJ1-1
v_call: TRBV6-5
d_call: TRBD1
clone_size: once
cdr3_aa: CASSYGDRGLGTEAFF
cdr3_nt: TGTGCCAGCAGTTACGGGGACAGGGGACTGGGGACTGAAGCTTTCTTT

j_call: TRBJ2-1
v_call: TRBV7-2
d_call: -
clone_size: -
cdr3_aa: CASSLLDYNEQFF
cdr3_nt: TGTGCCAGCAGCTTATTGGACTACAATGAGCAGTTCTTC

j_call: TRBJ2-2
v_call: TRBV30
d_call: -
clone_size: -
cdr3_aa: CAWSGAGELFF
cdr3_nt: TGTGCCTGGAGTGGGGCCGGGGAGCTGTTTTTT

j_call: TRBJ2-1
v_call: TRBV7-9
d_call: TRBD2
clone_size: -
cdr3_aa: CASSPWTSGVNEQFF
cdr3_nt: TGTGCCAGCAGTCCTTGGACTAGCGGGGTAAATGAGCAGTTCTTC

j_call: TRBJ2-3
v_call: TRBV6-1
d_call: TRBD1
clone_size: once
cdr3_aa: CAIVDRVADTQYF
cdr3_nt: TGTGCCATCGTTGACAGGGTCGCAGATACGCAGTATTTT